The rows below give T cell receptor beta chains drawn from one sample of a study of T cells in Graves' hyperthyroidism and ophthalmopathy. TCRdb processed the multiplex PCR reads anew with MiXCR; each CDR3 protein has one entry. This repertoire shows around 35,000 distinct CDR3 sequences, around half found once; its top ten account for roughly a sixth. The sequenced material came from blood. The receptors originated from a man aged 35 to 55 with Graves' ophthalmopathy. Both conserved end residues are part of each CDR3. Each record gives: J gene, V gene, D gene, clone size, CDR3 protein, CDR3 DNA. A D gene is named only where the DNA matches it firmly. Not every row has a clone size; where given, it reads once, few, many or a size class.

>TRBJ2-5|TRBV6-1|TRBD2|NA
CASSLRLAGGRETQYF
TGTGCCAGCAGTCTTAGACTGGCGGGAGGGAGGGAGACCCAGTACTTC
>TRBJ2-7|TRBV5-1|TRBD1|many
CASSLTGGEQYF
TGCGCCAGCAGCTTGACAGGGGGCGAGCAGTACTTC
>TRBJ2-7|TRBV20-1|TRBD1|NA
CSARDGGQGYEQYF
TGCAGTGCTAGAGATGGGGGACAGGGATACGAGCAGTACTTC
>TRBJ1-1|TRBV9|TRBD1|NA
CASSELTGTGRNTEAFF
TGTGCCAGCAGCGAACTGACCGGGACAGGAAGGAACACTGAAGCTTTCTTT
>TRBJ2-1|TRBV10-2|TRBD2|NA
CASSEGTSGGWREQFF
TGCGCCAGCAGTGAAGGGACTAGCGGGGGGTGGCGGGAGCAGTTCTTC
>TRBJ1-3|TRBV10-3|NA|medium-sized
CAISERSRAGNTIYF
TGTGCCATCAGTGAGCGCTCAAGGGCTGGAAACACCATATATTTT
>TRBJ2-3|TRBV24-1|NA|NA
CATSDRSTDTQYF
TGTGCCACCAGTGATAGAAGCACAGATACGCAGTATTTT
>TRBJ2-5|TRBV7-9|TRBD2|many
CASSLGSGNGETQYF
TGTGCCAGCAGCTTAGGTAGCGGGAACGGAGAGACCCAGTACTTC
>TRBJ2-3|TRBV7-9|NA|NA
CASSSNREYF
TGTGCCAGCAGCTCCAACAGGGAGTATTTT
>TRBJ2-3|TRBV6-1|NA|once
CAGRVVSTDTQYF
TGTGCCGGCAGGGTGGTTAGCACAGATACGCAGTATTTT
>TRBJ1-2|TRBV28|NA|many
CASRTGTVYGYTF
TGTGCCAGCAGAACCGGGACGGTATATGGCTACACCTTC
>TRBJ2-2|TRBV7-8|NA|NA
CASRGTLTGELFF
TGTGCCAGCAGGGGGACCTTGACCGGGGAGCTGTTTTTT
>TRBJ2-7|TRBV10-1|NA|NA
CASYEQYF
TGCGCCAGCTACGAGCAGTACTTC
>TRBJ1-3|TRBV11-2|NA|NA
CASMSSGNTIYF
TGTGCCAGCATGAGCTCTGGAAACACCATATATTTT
>TRBJ2-7|TRBV10-1|TRBD1|NA
CASSEAQGASYEQYF
TGCGCCAGCAGTGAGGCCCAGGGGGCCTCCTACGAGCAGTACTTC
>TRBJ1-4|TRBV4-2|NA|NA
CASSQGRASEKLFF
TGTGCCAGCAGCCAAGGAAGGGCTAGTGAAAAACTGTTTTTT
>TRBJ2-1|TRBV9|NA|many
CASSVATGSNEQFF
TGTGCCAGCAGCGTAGCTACGGGCAGCAATGAGCAGTTCTTC
>TRBJ1-2|TRBV20-1|NA|NA
CSARDGKGSSGNTF
TGCAGTGCTAGAGATGGGAAGGGTAGCTCTGGAAACACCTTC
>TRBJ1-1|TRBV12-3/TRBV12-4|TRBD1|many
CASSRQGEAFF
TGTGCCAGCAGTCGACAGGGTGAAGCTTTCTTT
>TRBJ1-1|TRBV9|NA|NA
CASSVAGQNAEAFF
TGTGCCAGCAGCGTAGCGGGTCAGAACGCCGAAGCTTTCTTT
>TRBJ1-6|TRBV19|NA|NA
CASRDWSSGAYNSPLHF
TGTGCCAGTAGGGACTGGAGCTCTGGGGCCTATAATTCACCCCTCCACTTT
>TRBJ2-5|TRBV5-6|NA|NA
CASSGLGQTQYF
TGTGCCAGCAGCGGTCTAGGGCAGACCCAGTACTTC
>TRBJ2-7|TRBV28|TRBD1|NA
CASSQTGGVYEQYF
TGTGCCAGCAGTCAGACAGGGGGGGTTTACGAGCAGTACTTC
>TRBJ1-4|TRBV25-1|NA|NA
CASSGEGGEEKLFF
TGTGCCAGCTCAGGGGAGGGGGGAGAGGAAAAACTGTTTTTT
>TRBJ2-1|TRBV7-2|NA|NA
CASSETYEQFF
TGTGCCAGCAGCGAGACTTACGAGCAGTTCTTC
>TRBJ1-5|TRBV20-1|TRBD1|NA
CSARDGVQGARSNQPQHF
TGCAGTGCTAGAGATGGGGTTCAGGGGGCGCGGAGCAATCAGCCCCAGCATTTT
>TRBJ2-7|TRBV20-1|NA|NA
CSASGGYEQYF
TGCAGTGCTAGCGGGGGCTACGAGCAGTACTTC
>TRBJ2-1|TRBV25-1|NA|medium-sized
CASSQRVITYNEQFF
TGTGCCAGCTCGCAGAGGGTGATAACCTACAATGAGCAGTTCTTC
>TRBJ2-5|TRBV7-9|NA|many
CASKLSAGGEETQYF
TGTGCCAGCAAGTTGTCGGCAGGGGGGGAGGAGACCCAGTACTTC
>TRBJ1-1|TRBV5-1|NA|NA
CASKAGTEAFF
TGCGCCAGCAAGGCGGGCACTGAAGCTTTCTTT
>TRBJ2-2|TRBV5-1|TRBD1|NA
CASSLQGRGTTGELSF
TGCGCCAGCAGCTTGCAGGGCAGGGGGACGACCGGGGAGCTGTCCTTT
>TRBJ1-6|TRBV20-1|TRBD1|NA
CSASRPTGTYRTLHF
TGCAGTGCCAGTAGACCGACAGGGACCTATCGGACCCTCCACTTT
>TRBJ2-3|TRBV7-3|NA|many
CASSPGYIDTQYF
TGTGCCAGCAGCCCTGGTTACATAGATACGCAGTATTTT
>TRBJ2-3|TRBV5-1|TRBD2|many
CASSSGGTSGTDTQYF
TGCGCCAGCAGCTCAGGGGGGACTAGCGGGACAGATACGCAGTATTTT
>TRBJ2-3|TRBV5-1|TRBD1|NA
CASSSAGTGGAGDTQYF
TGCGCCAGCAGCTCGGCCGGGACAGGGGGCGCGGGTGATACGCAGTATTTT
>TRBJ2-7|TRBV19|NA|NA
CASSIDQSGYYEQYF
TGTGCCAGTAGTATAGATCAATCGGGCTACTACGAGCAGTACTTC
>TRBJ1-2|TRBV9|NA|NA
CASSSQGPGGYTF
TGTGCCAGCAGCTCCCAGGGGCCAGGTGGCTACACCTTC